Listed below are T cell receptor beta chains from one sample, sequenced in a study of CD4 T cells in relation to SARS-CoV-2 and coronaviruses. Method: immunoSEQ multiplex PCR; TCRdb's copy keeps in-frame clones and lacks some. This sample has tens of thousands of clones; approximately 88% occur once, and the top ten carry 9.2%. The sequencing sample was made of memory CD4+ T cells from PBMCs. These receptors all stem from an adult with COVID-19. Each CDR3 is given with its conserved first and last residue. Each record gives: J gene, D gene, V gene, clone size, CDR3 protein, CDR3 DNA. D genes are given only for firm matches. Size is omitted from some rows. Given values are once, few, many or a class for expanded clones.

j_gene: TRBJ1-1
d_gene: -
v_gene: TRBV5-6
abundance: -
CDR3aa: CASSSQGGDTEAFF
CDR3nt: TGTGCCAGCAGCTCGCAAGGGGGTGACACTGAAGCTTTCTTT

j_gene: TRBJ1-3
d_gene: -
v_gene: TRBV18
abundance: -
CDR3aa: CASSPRRESSGNTIYF
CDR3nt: TGTGCCAGCTCACCCCGTAGGGAGAGCTCTGGAAACACCATATATTTT

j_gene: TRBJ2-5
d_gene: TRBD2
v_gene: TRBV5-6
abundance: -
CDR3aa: CASSPTMGLIETQYF
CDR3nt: TGTGCCAGCAGCCCGACAATGGGACTAATAGAGACCCAGTACTTC

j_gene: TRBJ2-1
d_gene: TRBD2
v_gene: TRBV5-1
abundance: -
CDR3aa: CASSFGGGPNNEQFF
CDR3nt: TGCGCCAGCAGCTTCGGCGGGGGGCCAAACAATGAGCAGTTCTTC

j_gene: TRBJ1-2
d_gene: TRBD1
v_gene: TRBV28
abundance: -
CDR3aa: CASSHRGLVWGYTF
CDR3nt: TGTGCCAGCAGTCACAGGGGTTTAGTGTGGGGCTACACCTTC

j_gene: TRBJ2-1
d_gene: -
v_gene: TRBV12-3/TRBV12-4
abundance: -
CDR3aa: CASTLYNEQFF
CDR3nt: TGTGCCAGCACTCTATACAATGAGCAGTTCTTC

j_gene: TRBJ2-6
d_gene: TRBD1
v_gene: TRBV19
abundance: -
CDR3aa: CASNTISGTGGSGANVLTF
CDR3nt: TGTGCCAGTAATACCATTTCCGGGACAGGGGGGTCTGGGGCCAACGTCCTGACTTTC

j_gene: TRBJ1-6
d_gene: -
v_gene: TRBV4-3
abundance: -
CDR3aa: CASSQGSLGNSPLHF
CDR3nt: TGCGCCAGCAGCCAAGGGTCCCTCGGTAATTCACCCCTCCACTTT

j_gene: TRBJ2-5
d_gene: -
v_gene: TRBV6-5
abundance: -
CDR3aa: CASRPGGQETQYF
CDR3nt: TGTGCCAGCAGACCCGGGGGCCAAGAGACCCAGTACTTC

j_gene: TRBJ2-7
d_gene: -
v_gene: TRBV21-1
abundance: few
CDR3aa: CASRLEAGDRYEQYF
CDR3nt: TGTGCCAGCCGCCTGGAGGCGGGGGATAGATACGAGCAGTACTTC